This entry lists 14 T cell receptor beta chains sequenced from one sample in a study of blood T cell repertoires in COVID-19. Sequencing used immunoSEQ multiplex PCR; TCRdb keeps in-frame clones, though not all of them. In the table there are around 150,000 clones, more than 75% of which are singletons. Sequenced: peripheral blood. The receptors come from a man between 40 and 49 years old with acute or convalescent COVID-19.

The chain combines TRBV3-1 (or the pseudogene TRBV3-2) with TRBJ1-3; 9 nucleotides match TRBD1. The length of the CDR3 is 16 residues. The V and J ends lost 0 bases and 11 bases, in that order; junction bases with no gene match: 11. The germline gives CDR1 LGHDT, CDR2 YNNKEL (reference sequence). CDR3 sequence: CASSQDRGQGFSSIYF. As DNA, the CDR3 is TGTGCCAGCAGCCAAGATCGGGGACAGGGATTTAGCTCCATATATTTT.

V gene TRBV3-1 (or the pseudogene TRBV3-2) combines with J gene TRBJ1-5; D perhaps matches TRBD1 (5 bases). CDR3 length equals 14 residues. The germline gives CDR1 LGHDT, CDR2 YNNKEL (reference sequence). Trimming removed 1 base from V and 7 bases from J, with 11 bases in between. Here the CDR3 reads CASSQGGGKQPQHF. CDR3 in DNA: TGTGCCAGCAGCCAAGGGGGCGGAAAGCAGCCCCAGCATTTT.

J is TRBJ2-1 and V is TRBV7-2; perhaps TRBD2 as D (7 bases). Germline V gives CDR1 SGHTA, CDR2 FQGNSA. The V gene lost 7 bases and the J gene lost 2 bases, with 18 bases spanning the gap. The CDR3 length is 16 residues. The CDR3 region is CASTLQGSGAYNEQFF. CDR3 in DNA: TGTGCCAGCACCCTCCAGGGGAGCGGGGCCTACAATGAGCAGTTCTTC.

The chain's CDR3 is CASSGAMNTEAFF. The CDR3 nucleotides read TGTGCCAGCTCAGGAGCGATGAACACTGAAGCTTTCTTT. The chain is built from TRBV18 and TRBJ1-1, with D unresolved. The V end was cut by 5 bases, the J end by 0 bases, with 7 bases between. This CDR3 has 13 amino acids. Germline V lookup: CDR1 KGHSH, CDR2 LQKENI.

The chain is built from TRBV2 and TRBJ2-5; D uncertain. The CDR3 spans 11 residues. Germline assignment: CDR1 SNHLY and CDR2 FYNNEI. V shed 8 bases and J shed 4 bases, with 8 bases lying between them. CDR3 nucleotide sequence: TGTGCCAGCCAGGCCACAGAGACCCAGTACTTC. Its protein product is CASQATETQYF.

The V call is TRBV27, the J call TRBJ2-1; 9 bases match TRBD1. After removal of 8 bases from V and 6 bases from J, the junction contained 14 bases not matched to a gene. The germline V gene has CDR1 MNHEY and CDR2 SMNVEV (reference sequence). The CDR3 consists of 16 residues. The CDR3 here is CASAKISGQGTNEQFF. Written as DNA, the CDR3 is TGTGCCAGCGCCAAGATTTCGGGACAGGGTACCAATGAGCAGTTCTTC.

Notes on this clone: One end of the junction does not line up with germline, which may come from a read error. This chain joins TRBV7-9 and TRBJ2-7; a possible D gene is TRBD2 (6 bases). Germline-derived CDR1 and CDR2 are SEHNR and FQNEAQ (reference sequence). CDR3 length: 14 amino acids. The CDR3 here is CASSLSGLSNEQYF. In DNA, the CDR3 is TGTGCCAGCAGCTTATCGGGACTCTCCAACGAGCAGTACTTC.

The rearrangement uses TRBV30 and TRBJ1-3; D gene unclear. CDR3 length equals 14 residues. V was trimmed by 1 base and J by 3 bases, leaving 10 bases between them. Looked up from germline, CDR1 is GTSNPN and CDR2 is SVGIG (reference sequence). CDR3 sequence (DNA): TGTGCCTGGAGTGGAGGGATTGGTGGAAACACCATATATTTT. As protein: CAWSGGIGGNTIYF.

This clone has a single count. This chain links TRBV11-2 with TRBJ1-4; D is uncertain. The V end lost 1 base, the J end lost 2 bases, and 17 bases lay between the germline ends. From germline, CDR1 is SGHAT and CDR2 FQNNGV. There are 18 residues in the CDR3. CDR3 region: CASSLGMEERETNEKLFF. DNA for the CDR3: TGTGCCAGCAGCTTAGGGATGGAAGAAAGGGAGACTAATGAAAAACTGTTTTTT.

The rearrangement links TRBV6-5 to TRBJ1-1; a weak D match, TRBD1 (5 bases). V was trimmed by 0 bases and J by 4 bases, leaving 12 bases between them. Germline values: CDR1 MNHEY, CDR2 SVGAGI. The CDR3 is made up of 15 amino acids. This CDR3 reads CASSYSGGMGTEAFF. The CDR3 region has the DNA TGTGCCAGCAGTTACTCGGGGGGAATGGGCACTGAAGCTTTCTTT.

Remarks on this clone: The sample carries other DNA sequences with the same CDR3. This chain links TRBV20-1 with TRBJ1-1; D unresolved. Trimming cost V 5 bases and J 2 bases, with 6 bases left between them. The CDR3 has 11 residues. Germline CDR1 reads DFQATT; CDR2 reads SNEGSKA (reference sequence). CDR3 nucleotide sequence: TGCAGTGCTGGGCGAAACACTGAAGCTTTCTTT. Translated, it gives CSAGRNTEAFF.

The chain employs TRBV20-1 and TRBJ2-3; D might be TRBD1 (6 bases). Germline V gene data show CDR1 as DFQATT and CDR2 as SNEGSKA (reference sequence). The CDR3 loop spans 11 amino acids. Trimming shortened V by 5 bases and J by 4 bases, and 7 bases separated the two germline ends. CDR3 coding DNA: TGCAGTGCTCGGACAGCAGATACGCAGTATTTT. Translating it yields CSARTADTQYF.

J is TRBJ1-5 and V is TRBV15; 8 nucleotides align to TRBD1. V gave up 1 base and J gave up 13 bases; unmatched junction bases: 6. Germline CDR1 reads LNHNV; CDR2 reads YYDKDF (reference sequence). The CDR3 has 13 residues. The chain's CDR3 is CATSRAGQGPQHF. The CDR3 region has the DNA TGTGCCACCAGCAGAGCCGGACAGGGCCCTCAGCATTTT.

The V and J genes are TRBV2 and TRBJ1-2; 9 bases agree with TRBD1. This CDR3 is 13 amino acids long. V lost 5 bases to trimming and J lost 6 bases; unmatched junction nucleotides: 4. Germline V gives CDR1 SNHLY, CDR2 FYNNEI. The CDR3 DNA follows: TGTGCCAGCAGTCGGACAGGGGAGGATGGCTACACCTTC. It yields the protein CASSRTGEDGYTF.